These 17 T cell receptor beta chains came from one sample sequenced in a study of blood T cell repertoires in COVID-19. Assay: immunoSEQ multiplex PCR; the TCRdb copy retains only in-frame clones and omits some. The sample carries approximately 49,000 clones, approximately 80% recorded once. Source material: peripheral blood. The receptors derive from a woman aged 80 or over with COVID-19, enrolled during active disease.

This chain uses TRBV4-1 with TRBJ2-7; D not resolved. Trimming took 0 bases from V and 6 from J, leaving 15 bases between them. The CDR3 contains 15 residues. Germline loops: CDR1 MGHRA, CDR2 YSYEKL. In nucleotides, the CDR3 is TGCGCCAGCAGCCAAGATACCCTCTCCCCTAGCGAGCAGTACTTC. This encodes CASSQDTLSPSEQYF.

The chain carries TRBV7-2 and TRBJ2-7, with 12 nucleotides matching TRBD1. J was trimmed by 7 bases and V by 4 bases; bases with no gene match: 8. CDR1 is SGHTA and CDR2 is FQGNSA in the germline V gene. The CDR3 has 15 amino acids. The CDR3 here is CASSWGTGGAGEQYF. For the CDR3, the DNA is TGTGCCAGCAGCTGGGGGACAGGGGGCGCGGGGGAGCAGTACTTC.

The chain uses TRBV27 and TRBJ1-6; no definite D call. Between the trimmed V and J ends, which lost 7 bases and 9 bases, there was a span of 13 bases. This CDR3 is 13 amino acids long. Germline assignment: CDR1 MNHEY and CDR2 SMNVEV (reference sequence). CDR3 DNA: TGTGCCAGCAAGGAGGGCGTCGGTTCACCCCTCCACTTT. This encodes CASKEGVGSPLHF.

This clone was picked up a small number of times. This chain uses TRBV7-9 with TRBJ2-1; 14 bases align to TRBD2. The germline CDR1 and CDR2 sequences are SEHNR and FQNEAQ (reference sequence). This CDR3 spans 15 amino acids. Trimming took 5 bases from V and 9 from J; bases not matched to a gene: 6. The CDR3 here is CASSAPGLAGAEQFF. Written as DNA, the CDR3 is TGTGCCAGCAGCGCTCCGGGACTAGCGGGAGCTGAGCAGTTCTTC.

This sequence joins TRBV5-5 and TRBJ1-1, with 7 nucleotides matching TRBD1. Trimming took 6 bases from V and 7 from J; bases not matched to a gene: 9. The CDR3 has 13 amino acids. Germline CDR1 SGHKS, CDR2 YYEKEE (reference sequence). This CDR3 reads CASTPQGLGEAFF. The CDR3 region has the DNA TGTGCCAGCACACCACAGGGGTTGGGTGAAGCTTTCTTT.

DNA for the CDR3: TGTGCCCACGGGTTGAGCTCTGGAAACACCATATATTTT. It encodes CAHGLSSGNTIYF. This chain joins TRBV12-3 or TRBV12-4 and TRBJ1-3, with D unclear. V lost 11 bases and J lost 0, with 11 bases in between. This CDR3 has 13 residues.

The CDR3 spells CASSHGGRETQYF. Here the CDR3 DNA reads TGTGCCAGCAGCCACGGCGGTAGGGAGACCCAGTACTTC. The V call is TRBV5-6, the J call TRBJ2-5; D remains ambiguous. The CDR3 has 13 amino acids. Germline CDR1 SGHDT, CDR2 YYEEEE. Trimming removed 4 bases at V and 5 bases at J, with 12 bases between.

This clone counts as medium-sized. This chain uses TRBV18 with TRBJ2-7, with 14 bases aligning to TRBD2. The CDR3 totals 13 residues. CDR1 and CDR2 from the germline V gene are KGHSH and LQKENI. The junction had 6 bases not matched to a gene; V was cut back by 4 bases and J by 13 bases. CDR3 coding DNA: TGTGCCAGCTCACGCGGGACTAGCGGGAGTCGATACTTC. Protein product: CASSRGTSGSRYF.

The CDR3 DNA follows: TGTGCCAGCAGGGGTCCTGTGGCTAGCGGGCGGACAGATACGCAGTATTTT. Amino acids: CASRGPVASGRTDTQYF. The chain employs TRBV2 and TRBJ2-3; TRBD2 matches 8 bases. Germline CDR1 and CDR2: SNHLY and FYNNEI. The CDR3 length is 17 residues. The V segment lost 6 bases and the J segment 3 bases; nucleotides outside the gene matches: 14.

The J gene is TRBJ2-3, the V gene TRBV30, with a possible D match to TRBD2 (5 bases). Trimming pared 6 bases from V and 1 base from J, leaving 8 bases between. This CDR3 spans 12 amino acids. Germline assignment: CDR1 GTSNPN and CDR2 SVGIG (reference sequence). CDR3 in DNA: TGTGCCTGCCAGAGGGGCACAGATACGCAGTATTTT. It specifies CACQRGTDTQYF.

The chain links TRBV7-8 to TRBJ1-2; weak D call: TRBD1 (6 bases). Germline V gene sequence: CDR1 SGHVS, CDR2 FQNEAQ. Trimming took off 6 bases at V and 4 bases at J, with 15 bases between the two ends. The CDR3 sequence is 14 residues long. This chain's CDR3 is CASSPTGTIYGYTF. DNA of the CDR3: TGTGCCAGCAGTCCTACCGGGACAATCTATGGCTACACCTTC.

The chain combines TRBV14 with TRBJ2-5, with a tentative D call TRBD1 (6 bases). This CDR3 comprises 14 residues. Germline assignment: CDR1 SGHDN and CDR2 FVKESK. V was clipped by 6 bases and J by 5 bases, with 16 bases between them. The chain's CDR3 is CASRQQGTAETQYF. In DNA form, the CDR3 reads TGTGCCAGCAGACAACAGGGTACCGCGGAGACCCAGTACTTC.

The chain joins TRBV30 to TRBJ1-2, with a tentative D call TRBD1 (6 bases). The CDR3 runs to 13 residues. V was pared by 2 bases and J by 7 bases, with 14 bases between. Looked up from germline, CDR1 is GTSNPN and CDR2 is SVGIG (reference sequence). CDR3 sequence: CAWSPLGAGGYTF. The CDR3 DNA follows: TGTGCCTGGAGTCCTCTGGGGGCCGGTGGCTACACCTTC.

V and J are TRBV5-1 and TRBJ1-1; TRBD1 might be the D (6 bases). The CDR3 consists of 15 residues. Germline-derived CDR1 and CDR2 are SGHRS and YFSETQ. Trimming removed 0 bases at V and 4 bases at J, with 13 bases between. The CDR3 DNA reads as TGCGCCAGCAGCTTGGCAGGGGACGGGGTCACTGAAGCTTTCTTT. Its translation is CASSLAGDGVTEAFF.

This clone was found once. The genes are TRBV9 and TRBJ2-7; 11 positions match TRBD2. Germline CDR1 and CDR2: SGDLS and YYNGEE. V gave up 4 bases and J gave up 2 bases; unmatched junction bases: 8. The length of the CDR3 is 16 residues. The CDR3 here is CASSPPGTSGAYEQYF. CDR3 bases: TGTGCCAGCAGCCCTCCCGGGACTAGCGGTGCCTACGAGCAGTACTTC.

The rearrangement joins TRBV19 to TRBJ2-1, with 8 bases fitting TRBD2. V was pared by 2 bases and J by 14 bases, with 11 bases of the junction left unmatched. CDR1 and CDR2 (germline): LNHDA, SQIVND (reference sequence). CDR3 length equals 14 residues. CDR3 DNA: TGTGCCAGTAGTATAACCGGGACTAGTGGTGGAAAGTTCTTC. It is translated as CASSITGTSGGKFF. Variable domain in full (rest from reference TRBV19 and TRBJ2-1): DGGITQSPKYLFRKEGQNVTLSCEQNLNHDAMYWYRQDPGQGLRLIYYSQIVNDFQKGDIAEGYSVSREKKESFPLTVTSAQKNPTAFYLCASSITGTSGGKFFGPGTRLTVL.

This clone has more than one count but fewer than ten. The chain recombines TRBV6-5 with TRBJ1-1; 7 bases agree with TRBD1. This CDR3 contains 15 residues. V shed 6 bases and J 1 base; nucleotides not matched to a gene: 8. The V gene's germline CDR1 is MNHEY and CDR2 SVGAGI. This CDR3 reads CASRSDRAGNTEAFF. CDR3 in DNA: TGTGCCAGCAGATCTGACAGGGCCGGGAACACTGAAGCTTTCTTT.